The sequence of this T cell receptor beta chain was determined in a study of CD8 T cells in Susac syndrome. After extraction with the RNeasy kit, about 0.5 to 1 ug of the RNA was reverse transcribed using random hexamers. In TCRdb, the immunoSEQ multiplex PCR reads were re-called with MiXCR into one record per CDR3 protein. This sample has over 80,000 distinct CDR3 sequences; 80% to 95% occur once, and the top ten carry approximately 0.31%. CDR1 is SGHDT and CDR2 is YYEEEE in the germline V gene. The CDR3 runs to 14 residues. V was pared by 0 bases and J by 4 bases, with 9 bases between. This chain uses TRBV5-6 with TRBJ2-3, with D maybe TRBD2 (5 bases). The clonotype comes from a human donor in good health. Specimen: CD8+ T cells from PBMCs. This CDR3 is CASSLGLGADTQYF. The CDR3 DNA reads TGTGCCAGCAGCTTGGGTCTCGGGGCAGATACGCAGTATTTT.